The entry that follows covers one T cell receptor (beta chain) sequence. Its antigen is unknown. This record belongs to a study of cytomegalovirus exposure and HLA in healthy donors. TCRdb keeps only in-frame clones here, not all; method: immunoSEQ multiplex PCR. The sample lists 150,000 to 200,000 clones; about nine tenths were seen once. Findings and caveats of the study: For cytomegalovirus status, the classifier reportedly gave diagnoses with high specificity and sensitivity.

The V gene lost 1 base and the J gene lost 8 bases, with 12 bases spanning the gap. This CDR3 region has 14 residues. Looked up from germline, CDR1 is LNHNV and CDR2 is YYDKDF (reference sequence). The source of this sequence is a man in his thirties or forties in good health and CMV-seropositive. The sequencing input was PBMCs. The chain links TRBV15 to TRBJ1-3, with D hard to call. CDR3 sequence reads: CATSRGTYRDTIYF. CDR3 in DNA: TGTGCCACCAGCAGAGGAACTTATCGCGACACCATATATTTT.